A selection of T cell receptor beta chains follows, all from one sample in a study of beta chain features in type 1 diabetes. Method: immunoSEQ multiplex PCR; TCRdb's copy keeps in-frame clones and lacks some. This repertoire shows over 300,000 clones, about a tenth found once; its top ten account for 0.9% to 1.1%. Material for sequencing was central memory CD4+ T cells from blood. All receptors derive from a man aged 25 to 45 with type 1 diabetes. Each CDR3 is given with its conserved first and last residue. D genes are given only for firm matches. Size is stated for part of the rows, as once, few or many counts, or as a class when the clone is expanded.

d_call: NA; clone_size: few; j_call: TRBJ1-3; v_call: TRBV2; cdr3_aa: CASNRGRSGNTIYF; cdr3_nt: TGTGCCAGCAACCGCGGCCGCTCTGGAAACACCATATATTTT
d_call: NA; clone_size: NA; j_call: TRBJ2-2; v_call: TRBV27; cdr3_aa: CASSFSVTTGELFF; cdr3_nt: TGTGCCAGCAGTTTCTCGGTCACCACCGGGGAGCTGTTTTTT
d_call: NA; clone_size: NA; j_call: TRBJ2-2; v_call: TRBV7-9; cdr3_aa: CASSLEGIGELFF; cdr3_nt: TGTGCCAGCAGCTTAGAGGGGATCGGGGAGCTGTTTTTT
d_call: TRBD1; clone_size: many; j_call: TRBJ2-7; v_call: TRBV7-9; cdr3_aa: CASSVTYWDSPYEQYF; cdr3_nt: TGTGCCAGCAGCGTAACCTACTGGGACAGTCCCTACGAGCAGTACTTC
d_call: NA; clone_size: few; j_call: TRBJ1-1; v_call: TRBV7-9; cdr3_aa: CASSELGAEAFF; cdr3_nt: TGTGCCAGCAGCGAGCTCGGGGCTGAAGCTTTCTTT
d_call: NA; clone_size: few; j_call: TRBJ2-7; v_call: TRBV18; cdr3_aa: CASSPGPGPYEQYF; cdr3_nt: TGTGCCAGCTCACCTGGACCCGGACCCTACGAGCAGTACTTC
d_call: NA; clone_size: many; j_call: TRBJ2-5; v_call: TRBV28; cdr3_aa: CASSLSSAGLSRETQYF; cdr3_nt: TGTGCCAGCAGTTTATCGTCTGCGGGGCTCTCTAGAGAGACCCAGTACTTC
d_call: NA; clone_size: NA; j_call: TRBJ2-7; v_call: TRBV5-4; cdr3_aa: CASSWDGTYEQYF; cdr3_nt: TGTGCCAGCAGCTGGGACGGCACCTACGAGCAGTACTTC
d_call: NA; clone_size: NA; j_call: TRBJ2-7; v_call: TRBV11-2; cdr3_aa: CASSLIQGEEQYF; cdr3_nt: TGTGCCAGCAGCTTAATTCAGGGCGAGGAGCAGTACTTC
d_call: NA; clone_size: few; j_call: TRBJ2-1; v_call: TRBV5-1; cdr3_aa: CASSFPLGGMYNEQFF; cdr3_nt: TGCGCCAGCAGCTTCCCTCTAGGGGGAATGTACAATGAGCAGTTCTTC
d_call: TRBD1; clone_size: few; j_call: TRBJ1-2; v_call: TRBV6-6; cdr3_aa: CASSPGDRDYGYTF; cdr3_nt: TGTGCCAGCAGTCCGGGGGACAGGGACTATGGCTACACCTTC
d_call: TRBD2; clone_size: few; j_call: TRBJ2-2; v_call: TRBV5-4; cdr3_aa: CASSFGAGTNTGELFF; cdr3_nt: TGTGCCAGCAGCTTTGGAGCGGGGACGAACACCGGGGAGCTGTTTTTT
d_call: NA; clone_size: NA; j_call: TRBJ1-2; v_call: TRBV7-9; cdr3_aa: CASKQSRVFGYTF; cdr3_nt: TGTGCCAGCAAGCAAAGCAGGGTTTTTGGCTACACCTTC
d_call: TRBD1; clone_size: NA; j_call: TRBJ1-2; v_call: TRBV29-1; cdr3_aa: CSVKGADYGYTF; cdr3_nt: TGCAGCGTTAAGGGGGCCGACTATGGCTACACCTTC
d_call: TRBD1; clone_size: NA; j_call: TRBJ1-2; v_call: TRBV19; cdr3_aa: CASSWAGTANYGYTF; cdr3_nt: TGTGCCAGTAGTTGGGCCGGGACAGCGAACTATGGCTACACCTTC
d_call: NA; clone_size: few; j_call: TRBJ2-7; v_call: TRBV27; cdr3_aa: CASSTSGAWEQYF; cdr3_nt: TGTGCCAGCAGCACATCGGGGGCCTGGGAGCAGTACTTC
d_call: NA; clone_size: NA; j_call: TRBJ1-6; v_call: TRBV27; cdr3_aa: CASSVGRGGSPLHF; cdr3_nt: TGTGCCAGCAGTGTGGGGCGCGGGGGTTCACCACTCCACTTT
d_call: TRBD1; clone_size: few; j_call: TRBJ2-3; v_call: TRBV5-6; cdr3_aa: CASSADRVFEVTDTQYF; cdr3_nt: TGTGCCAGCAGCGCGGACAGGGTGTTTGAGGTGACAGATACGCAGTATTTT
d_call: TRBD2; clone_size: few; j_call: TRBJ2-5; v_call: TRBV30; cdr3_aa: CAWSPPGLAGDPAWTQYF; cdr3_nt: TGTGCCTGGAGTCCTCCGGGACTAGCGGGGGATCCTGCATGGACCCAGTACTTC
d_call: TRBD2; clone_size: few; j_call: TRBJ2-7; v_call: TRBV30; cdr3_aa: CAWSVRLAGYHEQYF; cdr3_nt: TGTGCCTGGAGTGTACGACTAGCCGGTTACCACGAGCAGTACTTC
d_call: TRBD2; clone_size: many; j_call: TRBJ2-2; v_call: TRBV19; cdr3_aa: CASTGDYVNTGELFF; cdr3_nt: TGTGCCAGTACCGGGGACTACGTGAACACCGGGGAGCTGTTTTTT
d_call: NA; clone_size: few; j_call: TRBJ1-6; v_call: TRBV18; cdr3_aa: CASSPVGDTYNSPLHF; cdr3_nt: TGTGCCAGCTCACCGGTGGGGGACACCTATAATTCACCCCTCCACTTT
d_call: NA; clone_size: NA; j_call: TRBJ1-4; v_call: TRBV5-1; cdr3_aa: CASSFRDLNEKLFF; cdr3_nt: TGCGCCAGCAGCTTCAGGGACCTTAATGAAAAACTGTTTTTT
d_call: NA; clone_size: few; j_call: TRBJ2-7; v_call: TRBV18; cdr3_aa: CASSAPYVGLLYF; cdr3_nt: TGTGCCAGCTCAGCACCGTACGTTGGGTTACTGTACTTC
d_call: NA; clone_size: few; j_call: TRBJ1-1; v_call: TRBV18; cdr3_aa: CASSTRGGRMNTEAFF; cdr3_nt: TGTGCCAGCTCAACCCGTGGGGGAAGGATGAACACTGAAGCTTTCTTT
d_call: NA; clone_size: NA; j_call: TRBJ2-5; v_call: TRBV15; cdr3_aa: CATSRDQEGAETQYF; cdr3_nt: TGTGCCACCAGCAGAGATCAGGAAGGGGCGGAGACCCAGTACTTC
d_call: NA; clone_size: few; j_call: TRBJ2-5; v_call: TRBV5-1; cdr3_aa: CASSFDRTQETQYF; cdr3_nt: TGCGCCAGCAGCTTTGACAGGACCCAAGAGACCCAGTACTTC
d_call: NA; clone_size: NA; j_call: TRBJ1-5; v_call: TRBV1; cdr3_aa: CTSSLLGRGNQPQHF; cdr3_nt: TGCACCAGCAGCCTCTTGGGTCGCGGCAATCAGCCCCAGCATTTT
d_call: TRBD1; clone_size: many; j_call: TRBJ1-4; v_call: TRBV23-1; cdr3_aa: CASSQTRNRDRGRRGNEKLFF; cdr3_nt: TGCGCCAGCAGTCAAACCCGTAACAGGGACAGGGGCCGTCGGGGGAATGAAAAACTGTTTTTT
d_call: NA; clone_size: NA; j_call: TRBJ2-5; v_call: TRBV30; cdr3_aa: CAWSGQPLQETQYF; cdr3_nt: TGTGCCTGGAGTGGTCAGCCCCTTCAAGAGACCCAGTACTTC
d_call: NA; clone_size: NA; j_call: TRBJ2-4; v_call: TRBV4-3; cdr3_aa: CASSQDQFLAKNIQYF; cdr3_nt: TGCGCCAGCAGCCAGGACCAGTTCTTAGCCAAAAACATTCAGTACTTC
d_call: NA; clone_size: few; j_call: TRBJ1-2; v_call: TRBV6-6; cdr3_aa: CASSTLGTQGNGGYTF; cdr3_nt: TGTGCCAGCAGTACCCTAGGGACCCAGGGTAACGGTGGCTACACCTTC
d_call: NA; clone_size: few; j_call: TRBJ2-5; v_call: TRBV7-6; cdr3_aa: CASSPQQVSPWGQETQYF; cdr3_nt: TGTGCCAGCAGCCCCCAGCAGGTATCCCCATGGGGCCAAGAGACCCAGTACTTC